The clone carrying this TCR beta chain has ten or more counts. Germline CDR1 LGHNA, CDR2 YSLEER. The CDR3 extends over 17 amino acids. Trimming removed 4 bases from V and 0 bases from J, with 16 bases in between. The TCR library protocol was used to attach unique molecular identifiers. These identifiers were attached to individual cDNA molecules. TCRdb called the 5' RACE reads again in MiXCR, with one record for every CDR3 protein. Of 70,000 or so distinct CDR3 sequences in the sample, approximately 12% were seen once. The sample originates from a study of early T cells in non-severe SARS-CoV-2 infection.

This receptor was taken from an adult who was a healthcare worker with PCR-confirmed SARS-CoV-2 infection or an uninfected control (not recorded which). Sequencing was done on a sample of whole blood. V gene TRBV4-3 combines with J gene TRBJ2-1; D gene unclear. CDR3 protein: CASSLETAQSSYNEQFF. Written as DNA, the CDR3 is TGCGCCAGCAGCCTAGAGACCGCGCAGAGCTCCTACAATGAGCAGTTCTTC.